This TCR beta chain was sequenced in a study of tumor and adjacent non-tumor tissue in lung cancer (dated by TCRdb to the late 2010s). Study-level background: Of the cohort, roughly 12 patients had adenocarcinoma, 2 had squamous cell carcinoma and 1 had small cell lung cancer. Ages among the 15 or so patients ranged from roughly 31 to 80 years, there were approximately 10 men and 5 women, and disease was at TNM stage I to III. Using bulk TCRbeta repertoires from over 14 lung cancer patients, the study set lung tumor tissue side by side with matched distant non-tumor lung tissue. Sequencing generated a total of more than 95 million productive TCRbeta reads, averaging roughly 4.2 million reads per sample. For each patient, one tumor sample and one normal lung sample were taken, giving approximately 33 paired specimens that underwent TCRbeta CDR3 sequencing. Broader findings and caveats from the paper: Significantly higher TCR diversity (inverse Simpson) was observed in tumor tissue than in normal lung tissue (around 450 vs 150, P = 0.0075, Mann-Whitney U test). Peripheral blood was not sequenced, so blood TCRbeta repertoires in these lung cancer patients were not examined. Only roughly 14 patients were in the cohort, and the authors stated that larger samples and more detailed clinical data are needed. The top 100 clones accounted for a significantly larger cumulative portion of the repertoire in normal lung than in tumor tissue. Neither the sequencing platform nor unique molecular identifiers are named or mentioned anywhere in the methods. TCR diversity was significantly higher in younger patients, and greater tumor TCR diversity was associated with shorter overall survival and shorter disease-free survival.

In this sample, this clonotype turned up a few times. What this receptor recognizes is not known. No quality values exist for individual bases; no much larger clone is one base distant. The library was obtained by multiplex PCR. TCRdb shows the sequencer as Illumina HiSeq 2500. TCRbeta libraries were constructed through three rounds of nested PCR with primers (Table S4) according to protocols modified from ARM-PCR. PCR products of 200-500 bp were gel-excised and purified with the QIAquick gel extraction kit before sequencing. The study's own analysis went as follows. Reads were cleaned using Trimmomatic, were merged into complete CDR3 sequences using FLASH, and were assigned to V(D)J germline segments using MiTCR. Clonal diversity was calculated as the inverse Simpson's index using VDJtools. A read counted as productive if the sequence was in-frame and lacked a premature stop codon. TCRdb reworked the public reads: Q25 trimming with fastp, MiXCR clone assembly, productive beta chains retained. Rows are combined by CDR3 protein, so each entry shows the most common genes and DNA. TCRdb assigned the V and J calls; the authors' analysis was not used. This sample is represented by more than 120,000 distinct CDR3 sequences; around 65% of them were singletons. Clones ranked in the top ten supply roughly 20% of the sample.

After removal of 10 bases from V and 7 bases from J, the junction retains 5 bases not matched to a gene. The CDR3 measures 12 amino acids from cysteine to phenylalanine. Of the read, only the CDR3 DNA is kept; its 36 bases are in frame from base 1. Per the germline V gene, MDHEN is the CDR1 and SYDVKM is the CDR2. Bulk unsorted tissue served as the source for RNA extraction, and RNA quality was assessed using a NanoDrop ND-1000 and an Agilent 2100. All donors had newly diagnosed lung cancer, had not received prior chemotherapy, and were admitted for thoracic surgery in China between August and November 2014. Anyone who had undergone radiotherapy or chemotherapy before, or who had another cancer at the same time, was left out of the study. Pieces of surgical tissue measuring about 1-2.2 cm3 were kept in RNAlater solution and stored at -80 degrees C until use.

The V and J segments used are TRBV28 and TRBJ1-5, and 9 bases in between align with TRBD1. This TCR was recovered from a man between 60 and 75 years old with small cell lung cancer. Sequenced sample: lung tumor tissue. For the CDR3, the sequence is CATRQGEQPQHF. The DNA is as follows: TGTGCCACTAGACAGGGGGAACAGCCCCAGCATTTT.